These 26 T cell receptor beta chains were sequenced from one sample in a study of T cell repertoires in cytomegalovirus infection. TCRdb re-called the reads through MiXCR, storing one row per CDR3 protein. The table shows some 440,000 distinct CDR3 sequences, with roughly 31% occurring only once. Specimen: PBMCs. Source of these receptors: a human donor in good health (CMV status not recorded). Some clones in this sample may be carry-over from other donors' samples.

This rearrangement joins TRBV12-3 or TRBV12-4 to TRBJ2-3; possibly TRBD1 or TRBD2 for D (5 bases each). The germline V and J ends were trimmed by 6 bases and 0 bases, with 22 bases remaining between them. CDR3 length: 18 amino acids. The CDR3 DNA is TGTGCCAGCAGCGACCCTCAGGGCTTGGGGGACAGCACAGATACGCAGTATTTT. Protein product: CASSDPQGLGDSTDTQYF.

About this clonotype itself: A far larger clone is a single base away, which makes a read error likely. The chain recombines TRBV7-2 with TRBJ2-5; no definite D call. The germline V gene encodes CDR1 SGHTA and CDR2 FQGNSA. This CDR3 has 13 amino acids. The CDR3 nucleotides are TGTGCCAGCAGCTACCGGGTCCAAGATACCCAGTACTTC. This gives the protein CASSYRVQDTQYF.

The CDR3: CASSLGPGLENTIYF. The DNA for the CDR3 is TGTGCCAGCAGCTTAGGTCCAGGGCTTGAAAACACCATATATTTT. The genes are TRBV7-8 and TRBJ1-3, with D tentatively TRBD1 (5 bases). CDR1 is SGHVS and CDR2 is FQNEAQ in the germline V gene. This CDR3 contains 15 residues. The V gene lost 1 base and the J gene lost 6 bases, with 13 bases spanning the gap.

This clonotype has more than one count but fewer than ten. This chain's CDR3 is CASSLGGPPGHGELFF. The CDR3 nucleotides are TGTGCCAGCAGCTTAGGAGGGCCCCCCGGGCACGGGGAGCTGTTTTTT. The V gene is TRBV7-6, the J gene TRBJ2-2; a possible D gene is TRBD2 (5 bases). The germline CDR1 and CDR2 sequences are SGHVS and FNYEAQ. V was trimmed by 1 base and J by 7 bases, leaving 16 bases between them. There are 16 residues in the CDR3.

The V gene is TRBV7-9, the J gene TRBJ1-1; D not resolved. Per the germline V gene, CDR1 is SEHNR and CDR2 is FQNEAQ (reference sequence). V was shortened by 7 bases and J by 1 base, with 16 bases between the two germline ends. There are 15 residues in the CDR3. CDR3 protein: CASISWSLENTEAFF. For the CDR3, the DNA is TGTGCCAGCATCTCTTGGTCGTTAGAGAACACTGAAGCTTTCTTT.

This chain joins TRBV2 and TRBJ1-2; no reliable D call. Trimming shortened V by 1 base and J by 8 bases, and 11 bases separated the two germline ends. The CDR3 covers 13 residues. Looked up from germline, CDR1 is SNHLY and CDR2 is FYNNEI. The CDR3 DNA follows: TGTGCCAGCAGTGAAGGGGGTAGAAGAGGCTACACCTTC. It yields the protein CASSEGGRRGYTF. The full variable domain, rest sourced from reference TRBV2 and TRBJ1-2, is EPEVTQTPSHQVTQMGQEVILRCVPISNHLYFYWYRQILGQKVEFLVSFYNNEISEKSEIFDDQFSVERPDGSNFTLKIRSTKLEDSAMYFCASSEGGRRGYTFGSGTRLTVV.

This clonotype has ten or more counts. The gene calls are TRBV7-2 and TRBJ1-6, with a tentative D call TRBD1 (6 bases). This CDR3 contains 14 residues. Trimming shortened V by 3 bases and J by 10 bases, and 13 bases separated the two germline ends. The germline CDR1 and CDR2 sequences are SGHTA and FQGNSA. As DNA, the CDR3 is TGTGCCAGCAGCTTTGGGGGGCTGGGGTCACCCCTCCACTTT. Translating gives CASSFGGLGSPLHF.

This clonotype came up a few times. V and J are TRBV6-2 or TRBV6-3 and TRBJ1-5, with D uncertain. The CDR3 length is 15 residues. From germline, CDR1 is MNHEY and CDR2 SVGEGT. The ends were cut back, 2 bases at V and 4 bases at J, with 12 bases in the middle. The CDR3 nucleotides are TGTGCCAGCAGTTACGACGGGGTAGTAAATCAGCCCCAGCATTTT. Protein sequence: CASSYDGVVNQPQHF.

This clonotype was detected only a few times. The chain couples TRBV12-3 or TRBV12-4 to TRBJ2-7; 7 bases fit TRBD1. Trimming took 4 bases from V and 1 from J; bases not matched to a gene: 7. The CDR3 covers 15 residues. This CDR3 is CASSSEGAESYEQYF. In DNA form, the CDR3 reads TGTGCCAGCAGTTCCGAGGGGGCGGAATCCTACGAGCAGTACTTC.

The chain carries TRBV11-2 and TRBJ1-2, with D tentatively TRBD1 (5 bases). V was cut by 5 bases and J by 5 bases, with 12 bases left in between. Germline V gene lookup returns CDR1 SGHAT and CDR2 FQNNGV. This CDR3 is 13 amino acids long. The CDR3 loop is CASSPPGPYGYTF. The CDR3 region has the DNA TGTGCCAGCAGCCCCCCGGGACCTTATGGCTACACCTTC. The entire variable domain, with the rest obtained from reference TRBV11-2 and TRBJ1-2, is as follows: EAGVAQSPRYKIIEKRQSVAFWCNPISGHATLYWYQQILGQGPKLLIQFQNNGVVDDSQLPKDRFSAERLKGVDSTLKIQPAKLEDSAVYLCASSPPGPYGYTFGSGTRLTVV.

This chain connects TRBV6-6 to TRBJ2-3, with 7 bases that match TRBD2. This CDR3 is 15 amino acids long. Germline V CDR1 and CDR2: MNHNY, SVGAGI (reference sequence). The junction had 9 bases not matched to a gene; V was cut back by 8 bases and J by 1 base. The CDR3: CASYGLAVGTDTQYF. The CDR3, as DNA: TGTGCCAGCTACGGTCTAGCGGTCGGCACAGATACGCAGTATTTT.

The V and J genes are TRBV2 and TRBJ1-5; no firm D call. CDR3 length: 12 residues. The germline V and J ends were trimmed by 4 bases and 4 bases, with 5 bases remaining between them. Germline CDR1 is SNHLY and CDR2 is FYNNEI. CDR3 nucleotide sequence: TGTGCCAGCAGTGGACCTAATCAGCCCCAGCATTTT. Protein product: CASSGPNQPQHF. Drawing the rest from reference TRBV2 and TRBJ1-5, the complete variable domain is EPEVTQTPSHQVTQMGQEVILRCVPISNHLYFYWYRQILGQKVEFLVSFYNNEISEKSEIFDDQFSVERPDGSNFTLKIRSTKLEDSAMYFCASSGPNQPQHFGDGTRLSIL.

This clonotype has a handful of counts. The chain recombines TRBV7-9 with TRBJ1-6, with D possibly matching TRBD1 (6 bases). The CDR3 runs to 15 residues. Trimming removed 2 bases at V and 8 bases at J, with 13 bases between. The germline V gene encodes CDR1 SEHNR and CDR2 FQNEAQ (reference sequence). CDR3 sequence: CASSLSQGVDSPLHF. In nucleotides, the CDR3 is TGTGCCAGCAGCTTATCACAGGGTGTGGATTCACCCCTCCACTTT.

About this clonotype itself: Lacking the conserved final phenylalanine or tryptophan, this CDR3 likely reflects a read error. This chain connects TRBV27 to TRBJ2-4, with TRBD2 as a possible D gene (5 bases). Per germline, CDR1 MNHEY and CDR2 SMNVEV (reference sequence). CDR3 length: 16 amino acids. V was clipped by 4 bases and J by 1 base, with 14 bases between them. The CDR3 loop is CASSSEVQRAKNIQYL. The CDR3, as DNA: TGTGCCAGCAGTTCGGAGGTCCAGCGGGCCAAAAACATTCAGTACTTA.

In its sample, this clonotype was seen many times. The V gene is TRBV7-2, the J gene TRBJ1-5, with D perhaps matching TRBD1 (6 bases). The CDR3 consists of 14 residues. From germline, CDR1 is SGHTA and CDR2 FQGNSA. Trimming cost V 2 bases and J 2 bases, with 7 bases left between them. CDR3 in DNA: TGTGCCAGCAGCTTATGGACAGGCAATCAGCCCCAGCATTTT. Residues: CASSLWTGNQPQHF.

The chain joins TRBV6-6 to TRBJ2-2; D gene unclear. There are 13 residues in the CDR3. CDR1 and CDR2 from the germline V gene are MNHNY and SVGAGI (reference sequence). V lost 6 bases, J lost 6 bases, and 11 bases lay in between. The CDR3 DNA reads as TGTGCCAGCAGACCCACCCGATCCGGGGAGCTGTTTTTT. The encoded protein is CASRPTRSGELFF.

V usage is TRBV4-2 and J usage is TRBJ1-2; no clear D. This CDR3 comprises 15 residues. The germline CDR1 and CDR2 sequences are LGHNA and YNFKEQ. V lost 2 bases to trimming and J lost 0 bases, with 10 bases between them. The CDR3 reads CASSQPRAANYGYTF. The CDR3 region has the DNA TGTGCCAGCAGCCAACCTAGGGCTGCTAACTATGGCTACACCTTC.

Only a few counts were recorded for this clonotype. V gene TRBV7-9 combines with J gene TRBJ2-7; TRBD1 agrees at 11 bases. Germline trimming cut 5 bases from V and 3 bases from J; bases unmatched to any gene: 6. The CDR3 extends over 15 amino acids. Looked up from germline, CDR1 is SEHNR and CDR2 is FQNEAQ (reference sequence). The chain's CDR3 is CASSPRDRGFYEQYF. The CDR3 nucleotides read TGTGCCAGCAGCCCCCGGGACAGGGGGTTCTACGAGCAGTACTTC.

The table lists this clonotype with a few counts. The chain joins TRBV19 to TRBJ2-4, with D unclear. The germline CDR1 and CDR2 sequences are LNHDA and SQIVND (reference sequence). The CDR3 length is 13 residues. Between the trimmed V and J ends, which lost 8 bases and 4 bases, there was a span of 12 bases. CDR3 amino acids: CASESAGKNIQYF. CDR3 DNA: TGTGCCAGTGAGAGTGCAGGAAAAAACATTCAGTACTTC.

The CDR3 is CASSYSLLNQVYEQYF. In nucleotides, the CDR3 is TGTGCCAGCAGTTACTCGCTACTAAACCAAGTCTACGAGCAGTACTTC. This sequence joins TRBV6-2 or TRBV6-3 and TRBJ2-7; D is ambiguous. Between the trimmed V and J ends, which lost 0 bases and 3 bases, there was a span of 15 bases. CDR1 and CDR2 from the germline V gene are MNHEY and SVGEGT. This CDR3 is 16 amino acids long.

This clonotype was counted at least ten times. Here the CDR3 reads CASSQRVTGELFF. The CDR3 DNA reads TGTGCCAGCAGCCAGCGGGTAACCGGGGAGCTGTTTTTT. This chain uses TRBV7-2 with TRBJ2-2; possible D gene TRBD2, 6 bases. V lost 5 bases and J 5 bases, leaving 9 bases between the germline ends. The CDR3 totals 13 residues. CDR1 and CDR2 (germline): SGHTA, FQGNSA.

CDR3 DNA: TGTGCCAGCAGGTCACAGGGTGGAGGGGAAAAACTGTTTTTT. Protein product: CASRSQGGGEKLFF. V usage is TRBV7-9 and J usage is TRBJ1-4; tentatively, D is TRBD1 (6 bases). CDR1 is SEHNR and CDR2 is FQNEAQ in the germline V gene (reference sequence). The CDR3 contains 14 residues. V lost 6 bases to trimming and J lost 8 bases, with 16 bases between them.

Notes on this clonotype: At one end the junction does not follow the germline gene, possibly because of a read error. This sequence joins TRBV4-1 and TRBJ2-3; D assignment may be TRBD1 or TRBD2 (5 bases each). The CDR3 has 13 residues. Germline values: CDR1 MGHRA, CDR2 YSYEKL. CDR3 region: CASSQEGVHRMDF. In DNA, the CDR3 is TGCGCCAGCAGCCAAGAGGGGGTACATCGGATGGATTTT.

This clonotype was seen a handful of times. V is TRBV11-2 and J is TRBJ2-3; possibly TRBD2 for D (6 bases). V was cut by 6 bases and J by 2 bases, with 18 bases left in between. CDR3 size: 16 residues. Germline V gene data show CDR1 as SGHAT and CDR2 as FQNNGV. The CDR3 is CASRFRGDSYTDTQYF. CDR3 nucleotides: TGTGCCAGCAGATTTAGAGGGGACTCCTACACAGATACGCAGTATTTT.

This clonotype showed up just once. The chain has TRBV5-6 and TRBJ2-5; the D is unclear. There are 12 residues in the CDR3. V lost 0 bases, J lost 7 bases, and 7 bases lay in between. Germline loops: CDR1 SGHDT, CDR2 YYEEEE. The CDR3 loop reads CASSLEPGTQYF. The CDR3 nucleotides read TGTGCCAGCAGCTTGGAGCCGGGGACCCAGTACTTC.

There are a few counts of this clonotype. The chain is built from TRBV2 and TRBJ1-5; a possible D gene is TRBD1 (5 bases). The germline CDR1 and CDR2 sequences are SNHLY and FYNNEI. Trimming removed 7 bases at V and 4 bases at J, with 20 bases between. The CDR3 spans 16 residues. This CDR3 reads CASKGPGGEGNQPQHF. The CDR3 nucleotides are TGTGCCAGCAAAGGACCGGGGGGGGAGGGAAATCAGCCCCAGCATTTT.